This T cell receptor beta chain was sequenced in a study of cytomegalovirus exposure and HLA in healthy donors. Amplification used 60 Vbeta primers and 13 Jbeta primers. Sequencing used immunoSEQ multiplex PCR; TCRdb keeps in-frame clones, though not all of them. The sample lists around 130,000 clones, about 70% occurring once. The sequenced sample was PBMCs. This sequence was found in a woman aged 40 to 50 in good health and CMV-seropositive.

CDR3: CASSSLYEQYF. The CDR3 region has the DNA TGTGCCAGCAGTTCCCTCTACGAGCAGTACTTC. V is TRBV6-6 and J is TRBJ2-7; D unclear. Trimming took off 4 bases at V and 3 bases at J, with 4 bases between the two ends. The CDR3 runs 11 residues. The germline gives CDR1 MNHNY, CDR2 SVGAGI (reference sequence).